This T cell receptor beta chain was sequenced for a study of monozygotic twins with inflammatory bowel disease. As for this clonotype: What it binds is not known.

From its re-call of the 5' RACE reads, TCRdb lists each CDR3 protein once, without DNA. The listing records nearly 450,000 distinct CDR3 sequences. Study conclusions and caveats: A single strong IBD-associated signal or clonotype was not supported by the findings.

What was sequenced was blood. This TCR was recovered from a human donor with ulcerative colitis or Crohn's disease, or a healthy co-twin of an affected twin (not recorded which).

This CDR3 is CASSLTGANNEQFF. The V gene is TRBV11-3, the J gene TRBJ2-1; there is no DNA to check the TCRdb D call of TRBD1. The CDR3 is 14 amino acids. Germline lookup yields CDR1 SGHNT and CDR2 YENEEA.